The text below deals with one TCR beta chain. As originally analysed: Quantification of nucleated cells was approximated via reference gene primer amplification. This table comes from immunoSEQ multiplex PCR, and its TCRdb copy is limited to in-frame clones, with some not included. V and J calls and clone size are given by that table; D and trimming were obtained from the DNA. This table has 150,000 to 200,000 clones, about 85% appearing once. This CDR3 region has 13 residues. V was shortened by 6 bases and J by 5 bases, with 13 bases between the two germline ends. Germline V gene sequence: CDR1 KGHSH, CDR2 LQKENI. The data were taken from a study of blood T cell repertoires in COVID-19. Across the study: Some COVID-19 samples were acute and others convalescent; all came from the United States, Italy and Spain.

The chain is built from TRBV18 and TRBJ2-5; maybe TRBD1 (5 bases). This sequence was found in a woman older than 75 in a cohort sampled during active or convalescent COVID-19. Input material: peripheral blood. The CDR3 protein is CASSKEPGETQYF. For the CDR3, the DNA is TGTGCCAGCTCCAAAGAGCCAGGGGAGACCCAGTACTTC.